Listed below are T cell receptor beta chains from one sample, sequenced in a study of blood T cell repertoires in COVID-19. TCRdb keeps only in-frame clones here, not all; method: immunoSEQ multiplex PCR. In the table there are a few hundred thousand clones, around 86% of which are singletons. The sample consisted of peripheral blood. These receptors all stem from a middle-aged man who had recovered from COVID-19. Each CDR3 is given with its conserved first and last residue. D genes are given only for firm matches. Clone sizes are given selectively: once, few, many, or a class where the clone is expanded.

cdr3_nt: TGTGCCAGCAGCCAAGACGGGGGGAATGAAAAACTGTTTTTT; cdr3_aa: CASSQDGGNEKLFF; v_call: TRBV4-2; clone_size: NA; j_call: TRBJ1-4; d_call: NA; cdr3_length: 14
cdr3_nt: TGCAGCGGAGCGACAGGGACATCTGGAAACACCATATATTTT; cdr3_aa: CSGATGTSGNTIYF; v_call: TRBV29-1; clone_size: once; j_call: TRBJ1-3; d_call: TRBD1; cdr3_length: 14
cdr3_nt: TGTGCCAGCAGCTTGGCTCTAGCGGGGGGCCTACACACCGGGGAGCTGTTTTTT; cdr3_aa: CASSLALAGGLHTGELFF; v_call: TRBV5-8; clone_size: NA; j_call: TRBJ2-2; d_call: TRBD2; cdr3_length: 18
cdr3_nt: TGTGCCAGCAGCTCGGAGGGGTACTCTGGAAACACCATATATTTT; cdr3_aa: CASSSEGYSGNTIYF; v_call: TRBV5-8; clone_size: NA; j_call: TRBJ1-3; d_call: NA; cdr3_length: 15
cdr3_nt: TGTGCCAGCAGCCCCCTGCAGGGAAACTTTAACTCTGGGGCCAACGTCCTGACTTTC; cdr3_aa: CASSPLQGNFNSGANVLTF; v_call: TRBV4-2; clone_size: NA; j_call: TRBJ2-6; d_call: NA; cdr3_length: 19
cdr3_nt: TGTGCCAGCAGCCCGATCCGGACAGGGGATGGGTCCTATTCACCCCTCCACTTT; cdr3_aa: CASSPIRTGDGSYSPLHF; v_call: TRBV5-6; clone_size: NA; j_call: TRBJ1-6; d_call: TRBD1; cdr3_length: 18
cdr3_nt: TGCACCAGCAGCCACAAGAACACTGAAGCTTTCTTT; cdr3_aa: CTSSHKNTEAFF; v_call: TRBV1; clone_size: NA; j_call: TRBJ1-1; d_call: NA; cdr3_length: 12
cdr3_nt: TGTGCCAGCACTAGTCTCATCGGTTCTTCCTACGAGCAGTACTTC; cdr3_aa: CASTSLIGSSYEQYF; v_call: TRBV27; clone_size: NA; j_call: TRBJ2-7; d_call: NA; cdr3_length: 15
cdr3_nt: TGTGCCGCCCGTGTGGGAGGCTCCAACGAGCAGTACTTC; cdr3_aa: CAARVGGSNEQYF; v_call: TRBV6-5; clone_size: NA; j_call: TRBJ2-7; d_call: NA; cdr3_length: 13
cdr3_nt: TGTGCCAGCGGTCCCGCTAGCGGTGTCTCCTACAATGAGCAGTTCTTC; cdr3_aa: CASGPASGVSYNEQFF; v_call: TRBV9; clone_size: once; j_call: TRBJ2-1; d_call: TRBD2; cdr3_length: 16
cdr3_nt: TGTGCCAGCAGTGCTAGGGCAGGGAGCACAGATACGCAGTATTTT; cdr3_aa: CASSARAGSTDTQYF; v_call: TRBV28; clone_size: NA; j_call: TRBJ2-3; d_call: NA; cdr3_length: 15
cdr3_nt: TGTGCTAGTGGTTTGGTACCGGACACCATGAACACTGAAGCTTTCTTT; cdr3_aa: CASGLVPDTMNTEAFF; v_call: TRBV12-5; clone_size: NA; j_call: TRBJ1-1; d_call: NA; cdr3_length: 16
cdr3_nt: TGTGCCAGCAACCACGGCGGGGGAGAGCAGTACTTC; cdr3_aa: CASNHGGGEQYF; v_call: TRBV27; clone_size: NA; j_call: TRBJ2-7; d_call: TRBD2; cdr3_length: 12
cdr3_nt: TGTGCCAGCAGCGCTAGCGGGGGGGCCGGGATCTACAATGAGCAGTTCTTC; cdr3_aa: CASSASGGAGIYNEQFF; v_call: TRBV9; clone_size: NA; j_call: TRBJ2-1; d_call: TRBD2; cdr3_length: 17
cdr3_nt: TGTGCCAGCAGTTTGGAGGGGGCTTGGACTGAAGCTTTCTTT; cdr3_aa: CASSLEGAWTEAFF; v_call: TRBV28; clone_size: NA; j_call: TRBJ1-1; d_call: TRBD1; cdr3_length: 14
cdr3_nt: TGTGCCAGCACGTACAGGGTTTCTGGCTACACCTTC; cdr3_aa: CASTYRVSGYTF; v_call: TRBV6-1; clone_size: NA; j_call: TRBJ1-2; d_call: NA; cdr3_length: 12
cdr3_nt: TGTGCCTGGAGCAGGGGTACTAGCGGGACGCAGTATTTT; cdr3_aa: CAWSRGTSGTQYF; v_call: TRBV30; clone_size: NA; j_call: TRBJ2-3; d_call: TRBD2; cdr3_length: 13
cdr3_nt: TGTGCCACCCCTGGGGGGGCGTGGGAGCAGTACTTC; cdr3_aa: CATPGGAWEQYF; v_call: TRBV2; clone_size: NA; j_call: TRBJ2-7; d_call: NA; cdr3_length: 12
cdr3_nt: TGTGCCAGCAGCCGTCTAGAGGGGTGGGAGGACTATGGCTACACCTTC; cdr3_aa: CASSRLEGWEDYGYTF; v_call: TRBV11-2; clone_size: NA; j_call: TRBJ1-2; d_call: NA; cdr3_length: 16
cdr3_nt: TGTGCCAGCTCCCTTCAAGAGACCCAGTACTTC; cdr3_aa: CASSLQETQYF; v_call: TRBV18; clone_size: few; j_call: TRBJ2-5; d_call: NA; cdr3_length: 11
cdr3_nt: TGTGCCAGCAGGTCGGGACAGGGGGCGACAGATACGCAGTATTTT; cdr3_aa: CASRSGQGATDTQYF; v_call: TRBV6-5; clone_size: NA; j_call: TRBJ2-3; d_call: TRBD1; cdr3_length: 15
cdr3_nt: TGTGCCAGCAGCGCCAACAGGGGCCCAACTAATGAAAAACTGTTTTTT; cdr3_aa: CASSANRGPTNEKLFF; v_call: TRBV2; clone_size: NA; j_call: TRBJ1-4; d_call: TRBD1; cdr3_length: 16
cdr3_nt: TGTGCCAGCAGCCCCACCGGGTCCCTCAATGAGCAGTTCTTC; cdr3_aa: CASSPTGSLNEQFF; v_call: TRBV25-1; clone_size: few; j_call: TRBJ2-1; d_call: NA; cdr3_length: 14
cdr3_nt: TGTGCCAGCAGCTTGGAAGGAGGGGCTGGGACCCAGCATTTT; cdr3_aa: CASSLEGGAGTQHF; v_call: TRBV5-6; clone_size: NA; j_call: TRBJ1-5; d_call: NA; cdr3_length: 14
cdr3_nt: TGTGCCAGCAGTACGAAAAGCAAGGGGGCCGCCACTGAAGCTTTCTTT; cdr3_aa: CASSTKSKGAATEAFF; v_call: TRBV27; clone_size: NA; j_call: TRBJ1-1; d_call: TRBD1; cdr3_length: 16
cdr3_nt: TGTGCCAGCAGCGTGACAGACTCTGGAAACACCATATATTTT; cdr3_aa: CASSVTDSGNTIYF; v_call: TRBV9; clone_size: many; j_call: TRBJ1-3; d_call: NA; cdr3_length: 14
cdr3_nt: TGTGCCAGCAAACGGACTAGCGGGAGACCTTATCAGTTCTTC; cdr3_aa: CASKRTSGRPYQFF; v_call: TRBV2; clone_size: once; j_call: TRBJ2-1; d_call: TRBD2; cdr3_length: 14
cdr3_nt: TGTGCCAGCCGGCCGGGGGACAGGGCCCACATTGAGCAGTTCTTC; cdr3_aa: CASRPGDRAHIEQFF; v_call: TRBV6-5; clone_size: NA; j_call: TRBJ2-1; d_call: TRBD1; cdr3_length: 15
cdr3_nt: TGTGCCAGCAGCGTAGGGGAGGGGCCGCGCGGCTACACCTTC; cdr3_aa: CASSVGEGPRGYTF; v_call: TRBV9; clone_size: once; j_call: TRBJ1-2; d_call: NA; cdr3_length: 14
cdr3_nt: TGTGCCAGCAGTGAAAACAGGCTGGGTCAGCCCCAGCATTTT; cdr3_aa: CASSENRLGQPQHF; v_call: TRBV25-1; clone_size: NA; j_call: TRBJ1-5; d_call: NA; cdr3_length: 14
cdr3_nt: TGTGCCACCAGCAGTCTTGGTCAGTATGGCTACACCTTC; cdr3_aa: CATSSLGQYGYTF; v_call: TRBV15; clone_size: NA; j_call: TRBJ1-2; d_call: NA; cdr3_length: 13
cdr3_nt: TGCAGCGTCGCGACAGGGGGCCTCGATCAGCCCCAGCATTTT; cdr3_aa: CSVATGGLDQPQHF; v_call: TRBV29-1; clone_size: NA; j_call: TRBJ1-5; d_call: TRBD1; cdr3_length: 14
cdr3_nt: TGTGCCAGCAACTTTCGGGTAGGGGCCGGTGTACGCAATGAGCAGTTCTTC; cdr3_aa: CASNFRVGAGVRNEQFF; v_call: TRBV7-2; clone_size: once; j_call: TRBJ2-1; d_call: NA; cdr3_length: 17
cdr3_nt: TGTGCCAGCAGCTCCCTACTCCCACAAGAGACCCAGTACTTC; cdr3_aa: CASSSLLPQETQYF; v_call: TRBV7-2; clone_size: NA; j_call: TRBJ2-5; d_call: NA; cdr3_length: 14
cdr3_nt: TGTGCCAGAGGACAGGGAAACGAAAAACTGTTTTTT; cdr3_aa: CARGQGNEKLFF; v_call: TRBV25-1; clone_size: NA; j_call: TRBJ1-4; d_call: TRBD1; cdr3_length: 12
cdr3_nt: TGTGCCAGCAGCCCGAGAGGGCAGGTTGTTTTTGCAACTAATGAAAAACTGTTTTTT; cdr3_aa: CASSPRGQVVFATNEKLFF; v_call: TRBV9; clone_size: NA; j_call: TRBJ1-4; d_call: NA; cdr3_length: 19
cdr3_nt: TGTGCCAGCAGTTTACCGGGACAGGGGGCTGGGAACACTGAAGCTTTCTTT; cdr3_aa: CASSLPGQGAGNTEAFF; v_call: TRBV28; clone_size: NA; j_call: TRBJ1-1; d_call: TRBD1; cdr3_length: 17
cdr3_nt: TGTGCCTGGATAGCTTACAGGCCGGCCAACAGAGAAAACACCATATATTTT; cdr3_aa: CAWIAYRPANRENTIYF; v_call: TRBV30; clone_size: NA; j_call: TRBJ1-3; d_call: NA; cdr3_length: 17
cdr3_nt: TGTGCCAGCTCACTTCTCGGGACAGTGCGCACCGGGGAGCTGTTTTTT; cdr3_aa: CASSLLGTVRTGELFF; v_call: TRBV18; clone_size: NA; j_call: TRBJ2-2; d_call: TRBD1; cdr3_length: 16
cdr3_nt: TGTGCCAGCAGCTTATTGCCCCCAGGCGAGCAGTACTTC; cdr3_aa: CASSLLPPGEQYF; v_call: TRBV11-2; clone_size: NA; j_call: TRBJ2-7; d_call: NA; cdr3_length: 13
cdr3_nt: TGTGCCAGCTGGACAGCCGGCTATAGCAATCAGCCCCAGCATTTT; cdr3_aa: CASWTAGYSNQPQHF; v_call: TRBV19; clone_size: NA; j_call: TRBJ1-5; d_call: NA; cdr3_length: 15
cdr3_nt: TGTGCCAGCAGCACTAGGACAGGATTAAACTATGGCTACACCTTC; cdr3_aa: CASSTRTGLNYGYTF; v_call: TRBV7-9; clone_size: NA; j_call: TRBJ1-2; d_call: TRBD1; cdr3_length: 15
cdr3_nt: TGTGCCGGGGGACAGGTAGGCACTGAAGCTTTCTTT; cdr3_aa: CAGGQVGTEAFF; v_call: TRBV2; clone_size: NA; j_call: TRBJ1-1; d_call: TRBD1; cdr3_length: 12
cdr3_nt: TGTGCCAGTAGGAGGAAGGACAGGGGATCAGATCAGCCCCAGCATTTT; cdr3_aa: CASRRKDRGSDQPQHF; v_call: TRBV19; clone_size: NA; j_call: TRBJ1-5; d_call: TRBD1; cdr3_length: 16
cdr3_nt: TGTGCCAGCAGCTTAGCGCTTGCGGGGACCTCCTACGAGCAGTACTTC; cdr3_aa: CASSLALAGTSYEQYF; v_call: TRBV7-2; clone_size: NA; j_call: TRBJ2-7; d_call: NA; cdr3_length: 16
cdr3_nt: TGTGCCAGCAGGTCAGGGTACGGCAATCAGCCCCAGCATTTT; cdr3_aa: CASRSGYGNQPQHF; v_call: TRBV6-5; clone_size: NA; j_call: TRBJ1-5; d_call: NA; cdr3_length: 14
cdr3_nt: TGTGCCAGCAGCTCGAGAGGGACAGGCCAGACCCGGGACCAAGTGCTTGATACGCAGTATTTT; cdr3_aa: CASSSRGTGQTRDQVLDTQYF; v_call: TRBV7-3; clone_size: NA; j_call: TRBJ2-3; d_call: TRBD1; cdr3_length: 21